Below, 2 T cell receptor beta chains from the same sample are listed, as sequenced in a study of beta chain features in type 1 diabetes. General study points: Type 1 diabetes patients showed a moderate but significant shortening of TCRB CDR3s in all four CD4+ subsets.

The sequenced template was cDNA made from the entire isolated RNA. Repertoires were generated with immunoSEQ multiplex PCR, while TCRdb's copy carries only in-frame clones and drops some. The sample has roughly 260,000 clones; 11% are singletons. Which antigens these TCRs recognize remains unknown. The material sequenced was naive CD4+ T cells from blood. The receptors were gathered from a man aged 30-40 years with type 1 diabetes.

This clone was observed a few times. V usage is TRBV6-1 and J usage is TRBJ2-3, with D possibly TRBD1 on 6 matching bases. The germline CDR1 and CDR2 sequences are MNHNS and SASEGT. The CDR3 has 14 amino acids. Trimming removed 2 bases from V and 2 bases from J, with 8 bases in between. The CDR3, as DNA: TGTGCCAGCAGTGAACAGGGGCACACAGATACGCAGTATTTT. Translated: CASSEQGHTDTQYF.

This clone was detected only a few times. The chain joins TRBV11-3 to TRBJ1-6; D is possibly TRBD1 (5 bases). CDR3 length equals 14 residues. V lost 5 bases and J 7 bases, leaving 12 bases between the germline ends. Germline lookup yields CDR1 SGHNT and CDR2 YENEEA. The CDR3 region is CASSPGGDNSPLHF. The CDR3 nucleotides are TGTGCCAGCAGCCCGGGGGGGGACAATTCACCCCTCCACTTT.